The next 22 T cell receptor beta chains were all read from a single sample in a study of regulatory T cells in long-lasting Graves disease (dated by TCRdb to the early 2020s). This specimen's time point label, per the study, means: persistent/refractory GD, antithyroid drugs over 5 years with positive TRAb. RNA was extracted from PBMCs in TRIzol for both TCR sequencing and RNA sequencing. Libraries came from multiplex PCR. The sequencing machine was an Illumina HiSeq 4000. iRepertoire HTBI primers and Arm-PCR amplification of CDR3 regions were used to construct TCR beta libraries. TCRdb trimmed public reads at Q25 via fastp, called clones via MiXCR and kept in-frame beta chains. Each CDR3 protein appears once, grouped with its most common genes and DNA. Present in this sample are 450,000 or so distinct CDR3 sequences, less than 25% of which were seen just once. The ten largest clones take up over 7.5% of the sample.

The sample consisted of peripheral blood mononuclear cells (PBMCs), taken when the disease was refractory, from a patient treated with antithyroid drugs. The receptors were gathered from a female donor with Graves disease.

The table lists this clonotype with a few counts. The chain links TRBV3-1 to TRBJ1-1; possibly TRBD1 for D (6 bases). V lost 4 bases and J lost 6, with 12 bases in between. Germline lookup yields CDR1 LGHDT and CDR2 YNNKEL (reference sequence). This CDR3 has 13 residues. CDR3 amino acids: CASSPTGSAEAFF. The CDR3 DNA follows: TGTGCCAGCAGCCCTACAGGGTCCGCTGAAGCTTTCTTT.

This rearrangement joins TRBV19 to TRBJ2-2; D gene uncertain. The V gene lost 5 bases and the J gene lost 13 bases, with 5 bases spanning the gap. Germline V gene lookup returns CDR1 LNHDA and CDR2 SQIVND (reference sequence). This CDR3 is 9 amino acids long. CDR3 bases: TGTGCCAGTAGTCCGCCGCTGTTTTTT. The encoded protein is CASSPPLFF.

The chain recombines TRBV5-1 with TRBJ1-6; D not certain. The germline CDR1 and CDR2 sequences are SGHRS and YFSETQ. The CDR3 consists of 14 residues. With 0 bases removed from V and 5 bases from J, the gap between germline ends came to 6 bases. This CDR3 is CASSLGDHNSPLHF. The CDR3 region has the DNA TGCGCCAGCAGCTTGGGAGATCATAATTCACCCCTCCACTTT. Full variable domain (missing parts from reference TRBV5-1 and TRBJ1-6): KAGVTQTPRYLIKTRGQQVTLSCSPISGHRSVSWYQQTPGQGLQFLFEYFSETQRNKGNFPGRFSGRQFSNSRSEMNVSTLELGDSALYLCASSLGDHNSPLHFGNGTRLTVT.

This clonotype was counted between two and nine times. This chain links TRBV3-1 with TRBJ2-5, with 13 bases lining up with TRBD2. This CDR3 has 19 amino acids. Germline lookup yields CDR1 LGHDT and CDR2 YNNKEL (reference sequence). The junction had 11 bases not matched to a gene; V was cut back by 2 bases and J by 2 bases. Here the CDR3 DNA reads TGTGCCAGCAGCCAACTCGGACTAGCGGGGGTTAGAGCGCAAGAGACCCAGTACTTC. Its translation is CASSQLGLAGVRAQETQYF.

This clonotype was observed a handful of times. The chain carries TRBV7-9 and TRBJ2-2; 7 bases align to TRBD2. Germline V gives CDR1 SEHNR, CDR2 FQNEAQ (reference sequence). The V segment lost 10 bases and the J segment 5 bases; nucleotides outside the gene matches: 4. The CDR3 contains 12 residues. This CDR3 is CATRGETGELFF. CDR3 DNA: TGTGCCACCCGGGGGGAGACCGGGGAGCTGTTTTTT.

This clonotype was detected only a few times. The rearrangement uses TRBV5-6 and TRBJ2-7; D gene ambiguous. Per the germline V gene, CDR1 is SGHDT and CDR2 is YYEEEE. With 2 bases removed from V and 6 bases from J, the gap between germline ends came to 12 bases. The CDR3 is 13 amino acids. The CDR3 coding sequence is TGTGCCAGCAGCTTAGATTTAGGGTTCGAGCAGTACTTC. This encodes CASSLDLGFEQYF.

The chain recombines TRBV9 with TRBJ1-4; a weak D match, TRBD1 (6 bases). The CDR3 consists of 15 residues. Trimming cost V 0 bases and J 8 bases, with 14 bases left between them. Per germline, CDR1 SGDLS and CDR2 YYNGEE. The CDR3 DNA follows: TGTGCCAGCAGCGTAGATCTGGGGGCAAGAGAAAAACTGTTTTTT. It codes for CASSVDLGAREKLFF. The full variable domain, rest sourced from reference TRBV9 and TRBJ1-4, is DSGVTQTPKHLITATGQRVTLRCSPRSGDLSVYWYQQSLDQGLQFLIQYYNGEERAKGNILERFSAQQFPDLHSELNLSSLELGDSALYFCASSVDLGAREKLFFGSGTQLSVL.

This clonotype has a handful of counts. The V and J genes are TRBV6-2 or TRBV6-3 and TRBJ2-1, with 10 nucleotides matching TRBD2. The CDR3 has 14 amino acids. The ends lost 1 base at V and 7 bases at J; junction bases unmatched: 1. Germline loops: CDR1 MNHEY, CDR2 SVGEGT. CDR3 loop: CASSYLLAGNEQFF. The CDR3 DNA reads as TGTGCCAGCAGTTACTTACTAGCGGGGAATGAGCAGTTCTTC.

This clonotype occurred many times. This rearrangement joins TRBV7-2 to TRBJ2-7, with 14 bases lining up with TRBD2. The CDR3 runs to 15 residues. The V segment lost 4 bases and the J segment 6 bases; nucleotides outside the gene matches: 5. Germline V gives CDR1 SGHTA, CDR2 FQGNSA. DNA for the CDR3: TGTGCCAGCAGCTGGGGACTAGCGGGAGCCAGCGAGCAGTACTTC. Encoded protein: CASSWGLAGASEQYF. The full variable domain, with the rest looked up from reference TRBV7-2 and TRBJ2-7, is GAGVSQSPSNKVTEKGKDVELRCDPISGHTALYWYRQSLGQGLEFLIYFQGNSAPDKSGLPSDRFSAERTGGSVSTLTIQRTQQEDSAVYLCASSWGLAGASEQYFGPGTRLTVT.

Worth noting for this clonotype: Its ends do not fully match the called genes, so a read error is possible. The V call is TRBV20-1, the J call TRBJ2-7, with D perhaps TRBD2 (6 bases). Germline assignment: CDR1 DFQATT and CDR2 SNEGSKA (reference sequence). The CDR3 spans 14 residues. As DNA, the CDR3 is TGCAGTGCTAGCGACTTACTAGCAGGCTACGAGCAGCACTTC. It codes for CSASDLLAGYEQHF.

In its sample, this clonotype was seen many times. V usage is TRBV12-3 or TRBV12-4 and J usage is TRBJ1-3; no clear D. The germline V and J ends were trimmed by 6 bases and 0 bases, with 18 bases remaining between them. The CDR3 loop spans 17 amino acids. CDR3 loop: CASSLRLWGVSGNTIYF. The CDR3 DNA reads as TGTGCCAGCAGCTTAAGACTCTGGGGTGTCTCTGGAAACACCATATATTTT.

This clonotype was observed at least ten times. The chain employs TRBV12-3 or TRBV12-4 and TRBJ1-2, with D possibly being TRBD1 (5 bases). The length of the CDR3 is 12 residues. Trimming left V 7 bases short and J 5 bases short, with 11 bases between. The CDR3 DNA sequence: TGTGCCAGCACCTTGGGGGATTATGGCTACACCTTC. This gives the protein CASTLGDYGYTF.

This clonotype was seen ten or more times. The chain is built from TRBV20-1 and TRBJ1-3, with a possible D match to TRBD1 (5 bases). V was shortened by 8 bases and J by 0 bases, with 11 bases between the two germline ends. The CDR3 consists of 13 residues. The V gene's germline CDR1 is DFQATT and CDR2 SNEGSKA (reference sequence). As DNA, the CDR3 is TGCAGTAACGGGGCCACCTCTGGAAACACCATATATTTT. Translation: CSNGATSGNTIYF.

This clonotype was detected only a few times. As DNA, the CDR3 is TGCGCCAGCAGCGATGGACAGGGTCAATCGGGAGAGCAGTACTTC. Translated, it gives CASSDGQGQSGEQYF. The gene calls are TRBV5-1 and TRBJ2-7, with 8 bases that match TRBD1. Germline V gene sequence: CDR1 SGHRS, CDR2 YFSETQ. V shed 4 bases and J 7 bases; nucleotides not matched to a gene: 13. This CDR3 spans 15 amino acids.

This clonotype has just one count. V is TRBV18 and J is TRBJ2-7; 7 positions agree with TRBD1. There are 14 residues in the CDR3. The V gene's germline CDR1 is KGHSH and CDR2 LQKENI. V shed 8 bases and J 0 bases; nucleotides not matched to a gene: 7. CDR3 amino acids: CASNRGRSSYEQYF. CDR3 sequence (DNA): TGTGCCAGCAACAGGGGAAGGAGCTCCTACGAGCAGTACTTC.

The chain couples TRBV9 to TRBJ2-7; a possible D gene is TRBD2 (5 bases). The CDR3 totals 14 residues. Germline-derived CDR1 and CDR2 are SGDLS and YYNGEE. Trimming shortened V by 4 bases and J by 0 bases, and 11 bases separated the two germline ends. The CDR3 loop reads CASSPSGFSYEQYF. The DNA for the CDR3 is TGTGCCAGCAGCCCGTCGGGATTCTCCTACGAGCAGTACTTC.

This clonotype was detected ten times or more. This rearrangement joins TRBV28 to TRBJ1-2; perhaps TRBD1 as D (6 bases). V gave up 6 bases and J gave up 4 bases, with 12 bases separating them. Per the germline V gene, CDR1 is MDHEN and CDR2 is SYDVKM. The CDR3 extends over 13 amino acids. The CDR3 nucleotides read TGTGCCAGCAGATTACAGGGCCTCTATGGCTACACCTTC. As protein: CASRLQGLYGYTF.

This clonotype was recorded many times. Here the CDR3 reads CASSESRTLYEQYF. The CDR3 bases are TGTGCCAGCAGTGAATCTCGGACACTCTACGAGCAGTACTTC. The chain links TRBV6-1 to TRBJ2-7; the D gene is possibly TRBD1 (5 bases). V was shortened by 2 bases and J by 3 bases, with 11 bases between the two germline ends. This CDR3 contains 14 residues. Germline V gives CDR1 MNHNS, CDR2 SASEGT.

The V gene is TRBV7-2, the J gene TRBJ1-6, with 7 nucleotides matching TRBD1. This CDR3 has 15 residues. Germline assignment: CDR1 SGHTA and CDR2 FQGNSA. V gave up 0 bases and J gave up 6 bases; unmatched junction bases: 2. The CDR3 DNA reads as TGTGCCAGCAGCTTAGCGACAGGGAGTAATTCACCCCTCCACTTT. It codes for CASSLATGSNSPLHF.

This chain links TRBV29-1 with TRBJ2-5, with D tentatively TRBD2 (6 bases). CDR1 SQVTM and CDR2 ANQGSEA come from the germline V gene. There are 13 residues in the CDR3. The V and J ends lost 4 bases and 5 bases respectively, with 14 bases between them. CDR3 sequence reads: CSVGAREVETQYF. CDR3 nucleotide sequence: TGCAGCGTTGGCGCCAGGGAGGTCGAGACCCAGTACTTC.

This clonotype was picked up many times. The genes are TRBV27 and TRBJ1-4; 9 bases agree with TRBD1. CDR3 length equals 15 residues. Germline V gene data show CDR1 as MNHEY and CDR2 as SMNVEV (reference sequence). Trimming cost V 3 bases and J 4 bases; bases outside gene matches: 3. The CDR3 reads CASSFGQGINEKLFF. The CDR3 region has the DNA TGTGCCAGCAGTTTCGGACAGGGGATTAATGAAAAACTGTTTTTT.

This clonotype was seen ten or more times. This chain connects TRBV6-2 or TRBV6-3 to TRBJ2-5; 9 bases line up with TRBD2. Looked up from germline, CDR1 is MNHEY and CDR2 is SVGEGT. The CDR3 covers 14 residues. Losses at the gene ends were 9 bases for V and 5 bases for J; bases not matched to a gene: 10. The chain's CDR3 is CASDPGTSWETQYF. CDR3 DNA: TGTGCCAGTGACCCCGGGACTAGCTGGGAGACCCAGTACTTC.